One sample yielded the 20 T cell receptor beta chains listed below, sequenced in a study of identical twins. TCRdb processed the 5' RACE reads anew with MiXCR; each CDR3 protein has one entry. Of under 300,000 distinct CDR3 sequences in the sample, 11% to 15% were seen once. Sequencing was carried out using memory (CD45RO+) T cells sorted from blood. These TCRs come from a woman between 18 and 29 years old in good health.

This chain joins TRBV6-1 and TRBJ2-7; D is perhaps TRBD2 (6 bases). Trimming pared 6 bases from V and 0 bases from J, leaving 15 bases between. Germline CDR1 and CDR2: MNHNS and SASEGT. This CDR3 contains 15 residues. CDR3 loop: CASRRSGLSSYEQYF. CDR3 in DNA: TGTGCCAGCAGACGGAGCGGGCTAAGCTCCTACGAGCAGTACTTC.

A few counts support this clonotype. CDR3 region: CSARTPAGGPYEQYF. The CDR3 DNA reads TGCAGTGCTAGAACCCCGGCAGGGGGCCCCTACGAGCAGTACTTC. V usage is TRBV20-1 and J usage is TRBJ2-7, with 8 nucleotides matching TRBD1. The V gene end was trimmed by 2 bases and the J gene end by 2 bases; junction bases not matched to a gene: 8. Germline V CDR1 and CDR2: DFQATT, SNEGSKA (reference sequence). The length of the CDR3 is 15 residues.

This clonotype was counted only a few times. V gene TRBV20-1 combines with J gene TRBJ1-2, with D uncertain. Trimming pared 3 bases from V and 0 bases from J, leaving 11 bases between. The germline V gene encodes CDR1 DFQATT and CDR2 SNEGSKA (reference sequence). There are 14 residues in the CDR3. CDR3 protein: CSARADSTNYGYTF. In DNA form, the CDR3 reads TGCAGTGCTAGGGCCGATTCTACTAACTATGGCTACACCTTC.

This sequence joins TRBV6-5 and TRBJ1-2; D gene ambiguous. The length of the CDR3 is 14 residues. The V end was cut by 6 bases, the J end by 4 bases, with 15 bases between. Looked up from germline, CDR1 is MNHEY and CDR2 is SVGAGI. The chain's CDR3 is CASSFLEARYGYTF. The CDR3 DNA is TGTGCCAGCAGCTTCCTGGAGGCCCGCTATGGCTACACCTTC.

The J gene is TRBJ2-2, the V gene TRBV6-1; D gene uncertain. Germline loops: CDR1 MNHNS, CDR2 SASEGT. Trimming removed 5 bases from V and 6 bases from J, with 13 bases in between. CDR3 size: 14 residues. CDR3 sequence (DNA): TGTGCCAGCAGTCTATACCAAATTCCCGGGGAGCTGTTTTTT. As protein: CASSLYQIPGELFF.

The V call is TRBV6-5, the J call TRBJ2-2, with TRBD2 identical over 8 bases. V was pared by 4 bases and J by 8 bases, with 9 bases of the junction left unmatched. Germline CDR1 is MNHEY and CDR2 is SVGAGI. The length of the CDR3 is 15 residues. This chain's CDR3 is CASSLAGGRLGELFF. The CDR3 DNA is TGTGCCAGCAGTTTGGCGGGAGGACGCCTTGGGGAGCTGTTTTTT.

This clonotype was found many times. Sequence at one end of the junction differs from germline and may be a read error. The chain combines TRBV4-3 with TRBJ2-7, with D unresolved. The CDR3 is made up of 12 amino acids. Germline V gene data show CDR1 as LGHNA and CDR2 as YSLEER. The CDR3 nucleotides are TGCGCCAGCAGCCAAGATAGGGCCCTTTTCGTGTTC. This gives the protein CASSQDRALFVF.

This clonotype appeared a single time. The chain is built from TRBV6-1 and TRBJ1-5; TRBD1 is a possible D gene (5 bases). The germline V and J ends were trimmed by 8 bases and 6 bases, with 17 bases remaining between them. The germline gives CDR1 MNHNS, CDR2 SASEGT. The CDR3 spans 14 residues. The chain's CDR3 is CASSKGEGGQPQHF. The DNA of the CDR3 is TGTGCCAGCTCCAAAGGGGAGGGAGGTCAGCCCCAGCATTTT.

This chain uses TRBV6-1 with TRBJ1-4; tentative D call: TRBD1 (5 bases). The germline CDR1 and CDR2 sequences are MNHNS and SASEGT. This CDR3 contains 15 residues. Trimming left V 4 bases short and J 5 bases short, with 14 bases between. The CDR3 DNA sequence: TGTGCCAGCAGTGGCCAGGGACGGATAAATGAAAAACTGTTTTTT. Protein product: CASSGQGRINEKLFF.

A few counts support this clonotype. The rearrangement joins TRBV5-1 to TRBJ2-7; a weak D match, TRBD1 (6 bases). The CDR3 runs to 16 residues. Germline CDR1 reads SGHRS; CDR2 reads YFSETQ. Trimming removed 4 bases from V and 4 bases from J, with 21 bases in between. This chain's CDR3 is CASSGKARGGLYEQYF. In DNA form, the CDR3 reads TGCGCCAGCAGCGGGAAGGCCAGGGGCGGGTTGTACGAGCAGTACTTC.

CDR3 coding DNA: TGCGCCAGCAGTGTAGCCGGGGGGAGAAACGAGCAGTACTTC. This encodes CASSVAGGRNEQYF. V gene TRBV10-2 combines with J gene TRBJ2-7; TRBD2 agrees at 7 bases. V was pared by 4 bases and J by 5 bases, with 8 bases of the junction left unmatched. Germline V gives CDR1 WSHSY, CDR2 SAAADI. This CDR3 spans 14 amino acids.

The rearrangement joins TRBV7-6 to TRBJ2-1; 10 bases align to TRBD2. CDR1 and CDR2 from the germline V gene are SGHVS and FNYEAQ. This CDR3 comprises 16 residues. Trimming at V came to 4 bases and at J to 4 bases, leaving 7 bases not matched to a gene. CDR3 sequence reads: CASSYGTSEHYNEQFF. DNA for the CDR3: TGTGCCAGCAGCTACGGGACTAGCGAGCATTACAATGAGCAGTTCTTC.

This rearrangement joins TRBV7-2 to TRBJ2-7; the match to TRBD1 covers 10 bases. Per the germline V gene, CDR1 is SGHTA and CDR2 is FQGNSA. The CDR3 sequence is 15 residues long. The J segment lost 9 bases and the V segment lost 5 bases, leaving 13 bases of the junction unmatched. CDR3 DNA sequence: TGTGCCAGCAGCCCCCGAACCGGGACAGGGGTTTGGCAGTACTTC. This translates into CASSPRTGTGVWQYF.

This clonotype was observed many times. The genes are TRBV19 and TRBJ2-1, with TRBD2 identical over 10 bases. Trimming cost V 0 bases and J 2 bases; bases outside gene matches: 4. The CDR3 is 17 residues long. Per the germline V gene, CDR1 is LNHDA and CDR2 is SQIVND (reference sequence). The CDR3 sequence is CASSIDPSGSPYNEQFF. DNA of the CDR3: TGTGCCAGTAGTATAGATCCTAGCGGGAGCCCCTACAATGAGCAGTTCTTC.

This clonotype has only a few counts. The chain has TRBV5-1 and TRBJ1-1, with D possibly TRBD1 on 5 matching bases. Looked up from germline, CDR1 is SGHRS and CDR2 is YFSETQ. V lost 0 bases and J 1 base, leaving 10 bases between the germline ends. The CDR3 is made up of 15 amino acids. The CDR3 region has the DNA TGCGCCAGCAGCTTGGACACAGGATCGAACACTGAAGCTTTCTTT. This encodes CASSLDTGSNTEAFF.

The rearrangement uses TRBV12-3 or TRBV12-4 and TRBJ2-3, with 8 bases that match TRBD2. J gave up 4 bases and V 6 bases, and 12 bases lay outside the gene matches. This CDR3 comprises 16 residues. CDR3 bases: TGTGCCAGCAGCCCCGCTCGTAGCGGGGATCCAGATACGCAGTATTTT. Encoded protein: CASSPARSGDPDTQYF.

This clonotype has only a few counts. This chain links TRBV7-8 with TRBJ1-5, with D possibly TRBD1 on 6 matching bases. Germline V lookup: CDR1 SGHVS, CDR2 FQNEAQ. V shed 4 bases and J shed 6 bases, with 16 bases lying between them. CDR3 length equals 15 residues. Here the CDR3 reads CASSSQGGGTQPQHF. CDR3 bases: TGTGCCAGCAGCTCCCAGGGCGGGGGCACTCAGCCCCAGCATTTT. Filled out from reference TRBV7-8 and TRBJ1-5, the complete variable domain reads GAGVSQSPRYKVAKRGQDVALRCDPISGHVSLFWYQQALGQGPEFLTYFQNEAQLDKSGLPSDRFFAERPEGSVSTLKIQRTQQEDSAVYLCASSSQGGGTQPQHFGDGTRLSIL.

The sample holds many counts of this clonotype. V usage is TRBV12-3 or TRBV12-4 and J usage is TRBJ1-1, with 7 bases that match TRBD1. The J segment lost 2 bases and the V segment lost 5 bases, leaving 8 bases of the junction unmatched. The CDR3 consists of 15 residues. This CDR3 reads CASSPHGTDNTEAFF. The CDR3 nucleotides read TGTGCCAGCAGTCCTCACGGGACAGATAACACTGAAGCTTTCTTT.

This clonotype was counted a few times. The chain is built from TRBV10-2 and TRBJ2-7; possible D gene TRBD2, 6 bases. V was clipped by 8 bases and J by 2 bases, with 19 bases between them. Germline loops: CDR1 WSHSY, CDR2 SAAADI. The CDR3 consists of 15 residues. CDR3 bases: TGCGCCAGCTGGTCAGGCGGGACGCCAACCTACGAGCAGTACTTC. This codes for CASWSGGTPTYEQYF.

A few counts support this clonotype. CDR3 sequence (DNA): TGTGCCTGGACTCGGCAGGGGAACACTGAAGCTTTCTTT. Its protein product is CAWTRQGNTEAFF. V and J are TRBV30 and TRBJ1-1; weak D call: TRBD1 (5 bases). Germline values: CDR1 GTSNPN, CDR2 SVGIG (reference sequence). The CDR3 is 13 amino acids. V was shortened by 4 bases and J by 1 base, with 10 bases between the two germline ends.